A single sample gave rise to the 17 T cell receptor beta chains below, sequenced in a study of cytomegalovirus exposure and HLA in healthy donors. Primers included in the PCR were 60 Vbeta and 13 Jbeta primers. The data were produced by immunoSEQ multiplex PCR, yet TCRdb's version contains in-frame clones alone and is incomplete. The table lists roughly 120,000 clones, about 70% of them singletons. Sequencing was carried out using PBMCs. These receptors were collected from a woman aged 55 to 70 in good health and CMV-seropositive.

The J gene is TRBJ2-7, the V gene TRBV4-2, with 10 bases fitting TRBD2. This CDR3 has 16 amino acids. J gave up 7 bases and V 4 bases, and 13 bases lay outside the gene matches. CDR1 is LGHNA, CDR2 YNFKEQ, per germline. The CDR3 here is CASSRTLAGVLSEQYF. In nucleotides, the CDR3 is TGTGCCAGCAGCCGTACTCTAGCGGGGGTCCTCTCGGAGCAGTACTTC.

The chain uses TRBV7-2 and TRBJ2-1; TRBD2 agrees at 8 bases. The CDR3 runs 15 residues. J gave up 16 bases and V 0 bases, and 14 bases lay outside the gene matches. Germline CDR1 is SGHTA and CDR2 is FQGNSA. The CDR3 here is CASSLAVGRAAEYFF. CDR3 nucleotide sequence: TGTGCCAGCAGCTTAGCTGTCGGGAGGGCTGCCGAGTATTTCTTC.

V gene TRBV19 combines with J gene TRBJ2-5, with 7 bases aligning to TRBD1. TRBJ2-7 explains the end of the DNA better; the J call may be wrong. Looked up from germline, CDR1 is LNHDA and CDR2 is SQIVND (reference sequence). The CDR3 extends over 14 amino acids. The CDR3 bases are TGTGCCAGTAGTACGGCCGGGACAGCTGACGAGCAGTACTTC. Amino acids: CASSTAGTADEQYF.

This clone has a handful of counts. The rearrangement uses TRBV5-4 and TRBJ1-4; D is ambiguous. With 4 bases removed from V and 0 bases from J, the gap between germline ends came to 7 bases. Germline-derived CDR1 and CDR2 are SGHNT and YYREEE (reference sequence). This CDR3 has 14 residues. CDR3 nucleotide sequence: TGTGCCAGCAGCCCGACTCCAACTAATGAAAAACTGTTTTTT. Protein product: CASSPTPTNEKLFF. Based on the CDR3 plus reference TRBV5-4 and TRBJ1-4, the full variable domain is ETGVTQSPTHLIKTRGQQVTLRCSSQSGHNTVSWYQQALGQGPQFIFQYYREEENGRGNFPPRFSGLQFPNYSSELNVNALELDDSALYLCASSPTPTNEKLFFGSGTQLSVL.

This clone has only a few counts. The chain joins TRBV5-5 to TRBJ2-7; 10 bases map to TRBD1. The CDR3 contains 14 residues. The junction had 4 bases not matched to a gene; V was cut back by 2 bases and J by 5 bases. The germline gives CDR1 SGHKS, CDR2 YYEKEE (reference sequence). The CDR3 protein is CASSFGTGEDEQYF. The CDR3 nucleotides are TGTGCCAGCAGCTTTGGGACAGGGGAAGACGAGCAGTACTTC. The complete variable domain, with remaining parts taken from reference TRBV5-5 and TRBJ2-7, reads DAGVTQSPTHLIKTRGQQVTLRCSPISGHKSVSWYQQVLGQGPQFIFQYYEKEERGRGNFPDRFSARQFPNYSSELNVNALLLGDSALYLCASSFGTGEDEQYFGPGTRLTVT.

The rearrangement joins TRBV29-1 to TRBJ2-3; 7 positions match TRBD2. V was pared by 4 bases and J by 5 bases, with 6 bases of the junction left unmatched. Germline CDR1 reads SQVTM; CDR2 reads ANQGSEA. The CDR3 runs to 13 residues. CDR3 nucleotides: TGCAGCGTTGTATTGCGGGGGAGAGATACGCAGTATTTT. Encoded protein: CSVVLRGRDTQYF.

This rearrangement joins TRBV5-1 to TRBJ1-1, with TRBD1 as a possible D gene (5 bases). Trimming took off 1 base at V and 1 base at J, with 8 bases between the two ends. CDR1 and CDR2 (germline): SGHRS, YFSETQ. The CDR3 has 14 residues. CDR3 residues: CASSLLTENTEAFF. DNA of the CDR3: TGCGCCAGCAGCTTGTTGACAGAGAACACTGAAGCTTTCTTT.

This chain links TRBV10-2 with TRBJ2-2; D possibly corresponds to TRBD1 (6 bases). Trimming cost V 6 bases and J 4 bases, with 9 bases left between them. The germline V gene encodes CDR1 WSHSY and CDR2 SAAADI. CDR3 length: 13 amino acids. This chain's CDR3 is CASRGAGTGELFF. CDR3 coding DNA: TGCGCCAGCAGGGGGGCGGGCACCGGGGAGCTGTTTTTT.

The chain employs TRBV7-8 and TRBJ1-1, with TRBD1 matching over 11 bases. From germline, CDR1 is SGHVS and CDR2 FQNEAQ. The J segment lost 1 base and the V segment lost 3 bases, leaving 1 base of the junction unmatched. This CDR3 is built from 15 residues. CDR3 sequence: CASSFGQGANTEAFF. CDR3 DNA sequence: TGTGCCAGCAGCTTCGGACAGGGGGCGAACACTGAAGCTTTCTTT.

The chain has TRBV7-2 and TRBJ2-6; D gene unclear. V lost 3 bases to trimming and J lost 0 bases, with 6 bases between them. This CDR3 has 15 amino acids. CDR1 SGHTA and CDR2 FQGNSA come from the germline V gene. CDR3 residues: CASSFFSSGANVLTF. The DNA for the CDR3 is TGTGCCAGCAGCTTCTTTAGCTCTGGGGCCAACGTCCTGACTTTC.

The gene calls are TRBV30 and TRBJ1-2; perhaps TRBD1 as D (5 bases). Germline V gives CDR1 GTSNPN, CDR2 SVGIG (reference sequence). The CDR3 totals 14 residues. The V and J ends lost 1 base and 4 bases respectively, with 13 bases between them. The CDR3 DNA is TGTGCCTGGAGTGAGGGGAGGGCCACCTATGGCTACACCTTC. Translation: CAWSEGRATYGYTF.

This clone is a singleton in its sample. The chain uses TRBV7-2 and TRBJ2-1, with D perhaps TRBD2 (6 bases). This CDR3 comprises 17 residues. CDR1 and CDR2 from the germline V gene are SGHTA and FQGNSA. V was shortened by 8 bases and J by 6 bases, with 26 bases between the two germline ends. This CDR3 reads CASAGTIYGGGVNEQFF. The CDR3, as DNA: TGTGCCAGCGCCGGGACGATCTATGGCGGAGGGGTCAATGAGCAGTTCTTC.

The CDR3 bases are TGTGCCTGGAGTGTAATACTGGGGAGCTCTGGGGCCAACGTCCTGACTTTC. Translation gives CAWSVILGSSGANVLTF. V and J are TRBV30 and TRBJ2-6, with D possibly TRBD2 on 5 matching bases. CDR3 length equals 17 residues. Deletions cut 0 bases from V and 0 bases from J, with 12 bases between. Germline CDR1 reads GTSNPN; CDR2 reads SVGIG (reference sequence).

V usage is TRBV30 and J usage is TRBJ2-2; D is uncertain. Germline-derived CDR1 and CDR2 are GTSNPN and SVGIG (reference sequence). Trimming left V 2 bases short and J 0 bases short, with 4 bases between. There are 13 residues in the CDR3. This chain's CDR3 is CAWSRANTGELFF. DNA for the CDR3: TGTGCCTGGAGTCGAGCGAACACCGGGGAGCTGTTTTTT.

The chain recombines TRBV6-1 with TRBJ1-1; D is unclear. Germline CDR1 is MNHNS and CDR2 is SASEGT. This CDR3 comprises 15 residues. Trimming shortened V by 6 bases and J by 0 bases, and 14 bases separated the two germline ends. The DNA of the CDR3 is TGTGCCAGCAGCGTAGGAGGCCCAATGAACACTGAAGCTTTCTTT. This sequence encodes CASSVGGPMNTEAFF.

V and J are TRBV11-1 and TRBJ2-1; a weak D match, TRBD2 (5 bases). Trimming shortened V by 2 bases and J by 7 bases, and 9 bases separated the two germline ends. The CDR3 is 13 residues long. In germline, CDR1 is SGHAT, CDR2 FQDESV (reference sequence). CDR3 residues: CASSLTGTNEQFF. The CDR3 DNA reads as TGTGCCAGCAGCTTAACGGGAACAAATGAGCAGTTCTTC.

This chain joins TRBV19 and TRBJ2-5, with 9 bases aligning to TRBD2. The CDR3 consists of 16 residues. V gave up 5 bases and J gave up 1 base; unmatched junction bases: 8. The germline gives CDR1 LNHDA, CDR2 SQIVND (reference sequence). The chain's CDR3 is CASSPNSGGLQETQYF. DNA for the CDR3: TGTGCCAGTAGTCCAAATAGCGGGGGACTCCAAGAGACCCAGTACTTC. Full variable domain (outside the CDR3, taken from reference TRBV19 and TRBJ2-5): DGGITQSPKYLFRKEGQNVTLSCEQNLNHDAMYWYRQDPGQGLRLIYYSQIVNDFQKGDIAEGYSVSREKKESFPLTVTSAQKNPTAFYLCASSPNSGGLQETQYFGPGTRLLVL.